These T cell receptor beta chains were read from a single sample in a study of blood T cells in healthy people across ages. Via MiXCR, TCRdb re-called the 5' RACE reads, giving one row per CDR3 protein. The data contain some 900,000 distinct CDR3 sequences, roughly 43% of them singletons. The sequencing input was blood. The receptors here all came from a man aged 25 to 40 in good health. CDR3s include the opening cysteine and the closing phenylalanine or tryptophan. Fields, in order: V gene, clone size, CDR3 protein. A row's size may be missing; if present it is once, few, many or a size class.

V: TRBV7-9; size: few; CDR3: CASSLGTKQFF
V: TRBV9; size: .; CDR3: CASSERGVGGGYYNEQFF
V: TRBV3-1; size: .; CDR3: CASSQGGTGMRYTF
V: TRBV6-5; size: .; CDR3: CASSYSSLSGSPLHF
V: TRBV6-2/TRBV6-3; size: .; CDR3: CASTSGWQARETQYF
V: TRBV2; size: .; CDR3: CAGRQGGDYEQYF
V: TRBV20-1; size: .; CDR3: CSAFPQGNQPQHF
V: TRBV7-9; size: .; CDR3: CASSPQSSTDTQYF
V: TRBV12-3/TRBV12-4; size: .; CDR3: CASSPGQGCEQYF
V: TRBV27; size: few; CDR3: CASSFRGLAGSDTQYF
V: TRBV27; size: .; CDR3: CACYGPRGTEAFF
V: TRBV4-2; size: .; CDR3: CASSQMGGYTDTQYF
V: TRBV6-1; size: .; CDR3: CAGSKGRSDTQYF
V: TRBV3-1; size: once; CDR3: CASSHTGVSYNEQFF
V: TRBV6-2/TRBV6-3; size: .; CDR3: CASANRGQPQHF
V: TRBV20-1; size: .; CDR3: CSASSPGLGLSYEQYF
V: TRBV28; size: .; CDR3: CASSFIPGPYEAFF
V: TRBV20-1; size: .; CDR3: CSAIGGMDTGELFF
V: TRBV29-1; size: many; CDR3: CSVRGTYEQYF
V: TRBV27; size: few; CDR3: CASSLGGGTFYEQYF
V: TRBV4-3; size: .; CDR3: CASSQGLALLGSYNEQFF
V: TRBV29-1; size: few; CDR3: CSALGGYEQYF
V: TRBV6-6; size: .; CDR3: CASSPAEDTEAFF
V: TRBV6-1; size: .; CDR3: CASSDSLAGVNEQFF
V: TRBV5-1; size: .; CDR3: CASSLSETGKTEQFF
V: TRBV7-2; size: few; CDR3: CASSLEQGNWFYEQYF
V: TRBV20-1; size: .; CDR3: CSAPWGQETQYF
V: TRBV10-3; size: .; CDR3: CAISESSTGRIQETQYF
V: TRBV9; size: once; CDR3: CASSQDRVATGELFF